These 28 T cell receptor beta chains originate from one sample sequenced in a study of cytomegalovirus exposure and HLA in healthy donors. Both 60 Vbeta primers and 13 Jbeta primers went into the PCR. Clones were sequenced by immunoSEQ multiplex PCR, and TCRdb holds only the in-frame ones, with some missing. The profile shows about 97,000 clones, around 73% of them singletons. Material: PBMCs. These receptors originate from a man aged 35 to 55 in good health and CMV-seronegative.

This CDR3 is CATDRYDGYTF. The CDR3 coding sequence is TGTGCCACCGACAGGTATGATGGCTACACCTTC. This chain uses TRBV19 with TRBJ1-2; maybe TRBD1 (6 bases). Germline CDR1 and CDR2: LNHDA and SQIVND (reference sequence). Deletions cut 10 bases from V and 6 bases from J, with 12 bases between. CDR3 length equals 11 residues.

This rearrangement joins TRBV4-1 to TRBJ2-5, with 8 bases that match TRBD2. The CDR3 loop spans 17 amino acids. CDR1 is MGHRA and CDR2 is YSYEKL in the germline V gene. Unmatched junction bases numbered 11, after V lost 1 base and J lost 4 bases. The CDR3 nucleotides are TGCGCCAGCAGCCAAGGCCAGTCCGCGGGGGGTGGAGAGACCCAGTACTTC. Protein sequence: CASSQGQSAGGGETQYF.

The chain carries TRBV6-6 and TRBJ2-7; 10 positions match TRBD1. The CDR3 is made up of 12 amino acids. Germline lookup yields CDR1 MNHNY and CDR2 SVGAGI (reference sequence). The V gene end was trimmed by 5 bases and the J gene end by 6 bases; junction bases not matched to a gene: 1. For the CDR3, the DNA is TGTGCCAGCAGTGGGACAGGGGTCGAGCAGTACTTC. Translation gives CASSGTGVEQYF.

The genes are TRBV27 and TRBJ2-7, with 7 nucleotides matching TRBD1. The length of the CDR3 is 12 residues. Per germline, CDR1 MNHEY and CDR2 SMNVEV (reference sequence). V was pared by 5 bases and J by 7 bases, with 5 bases of the junction left unmatched. CDR3 nucleotides: TGTGCCAGCAGTCCCAGACAGGGAGAGCAGTACGTC. Its translation: CASSPRQGEQYV.

Of note for this clone: The junction departs from germline at one end; a sequencing error may be responsible. The chain has TRBV4-1 and TRBJ2-7; possible D gene TRBD2, 6 bases. The CDR3 consists of 16 residues. Germline CDR1 MGHRA, CDR2 YSYEKL. CDR3 region: CASSQEGQGGSYEQCF. The CDR3 coding sequence is TGCGCCAGCAGCCAAGAAGGCCAGGGAGGCTCCTACGAGCAGTGCTTC.

The V and J genes are TRBV7-8 and TRBJ2-2, with D maybe TRBD1 (6 bases). Per germline, CDR1 SGHVS and CDR2 FQNEAQ. The CDR3 has 17 amino acids. V gave up 5 bases and J gave up 6 bases, with 22 bases separating them. The DNA for the CDR3 is TGTGCCAGCAGCGCCGTTCAGGGACAAGGCTTTCCCGGGGAGCTGTTTTTT. Amino acids: CASSAVQGQGFPGELFF.

In its sample, this clone was seen a few times. The chain employs TRBV27 and TRBJ2-1, with TRBD1 identical over 8 bases. Trimming took 2 bases from V and 2 from J; bases not matched to a gene: 11. There are 18 residues in the CDR3. The germline V gene encodes CDR1 MNHEY and CDR2 SMNVEV (reference sequence). The CDR3 DNA reads TGTGCCAGCAGTTTACCGCCTCGGGGACAGGCGCCCTACAATGAGCAGTTCTTC. Protein sequence: CASSLPPRGQAPYNEQFF.

V and J are TRBV5-1 and TRBJ2-1; 11 positions agree with TRBD2. This CDR3 has 15 amino acids. Unmatched junction bases numbered 2, after V lost 3 bases and J lost 3 bases. Germline CDR1 reads SGHRS; CDR2 reads YFSETQ. The CDR3 DNA sequence: TGCGCCAGCAGCTGGGGACTAGCGGACTACAATGAGCAGTTCTTC. It yields the protein CASSWGLADYNEQFF.

V gene TRBV21-1 combines with J gene TRBJ2-6; no DNA check was done on the table's D call, TRBD1. TRBV21-1 represents a pseudogene. The CDR3 has 17 residues. CDR3 region: CASDLGDRDSGANVLTF. For the CDR3, the DNA is TGTGCCAGCGACCTGGGGGACAGGGACTCTGGGGCCAACGTCCTGACTTTC.

In this sample, this clone turned up once. J is TRBJ2-7 and V is TRBV6-5, with TRBD1 as a possible D gene (6 bases). Germline V gene lookup returns CDR1 MNHEY and CDR2 SVGAGI. Trimming shortened V by 6 bases and J by 2 bases, and 11 bases separated the two germline ends. CDR3 size: 13 residues. The chain's CDR3 is CASRTGQAYEQYF. CDR3 DNA: TGTGCCAGCAGGACAGGCCAAGCCTACGAGCAGTACTTC.

The V and J genes are TRBV9 and TRBJ2-7, with 7 bases matching TRBD2. In germline, CDR1 is SGDLS, CDR2 YYNGEE. V lost 3 bases to trimming and J lost 6 bases; unmatched junction nucleotides: 9. The CDR3 covers 14 residues. The CDR3 region has the DNA TGTGCCAGCAGCGACGGGACTATTGACGCCGAGCAGTACTTC. Encoded protein: CASSDGTIDAEQYF.

This chain uses TRBV6-1 with TRBJ1-5; D is uncertain. From germline, CDR1 is MNHNS and CDR2 SASEGT. The CDR3 has 15 amino acids. Trimming shortened V by 7 bases and J by 0 bases, and 13 bases separated the two germline ends. The CDR3 protein is CASKVEIYSNQPQHF. For the CDR3, the DNA is TGTGCCAGCAAGGTGGAGATATATAGCAATCAGCCCCAGCATTTT.

On this clone: At the DNA level, this CDR3 is encoded by other sequences in the same sample as well. The genes are TRBV6-5 and TRBJ2-7; TRBD2 aligns across 7 bases. The CDR3 extends over 15 amino acids. V lost 0 bases to trimming and J lost 0 bases; unmatched junction nucleotides: 2. Looked up from germline, CDR1 is MNHEY and CDR2 is SVGAGI. CDR3 sequence (DNA): TGTGCCAGCAGTTACTCGCGGGGGAGCTCCTACGAGCAGTACTTC. As protein: CASSYSRGSSYEQYF.

The chain joins TRBV10-1 to TRBJ1-6; 7 bases agree with TRBD1. Looked up from germline, CDR1 is WNHNN and CDR2 is SYGVQD (reference sequence). The CDR3 runs 19 residues. V gave up 4 bases and J gave up 0 bases; unmatched junction bases: 12. The CDR3 region has the DNA TGCGCCAGCAGTGGTGAGAGACAGGGTCAGAGCTCCTATAATTCACCCCTCCACTTT. Translated, it gives CASSGERQGQSSYNSPLHF.

The V gene is TRBV10-3, the J gene TRBJ1-1; D possibly corresponds to TRBD1 (6 bases). Per germline, CDR1 ENHRY and CDR2 SYGVKD. The CDR3 is 13 amino acids. Trimming pared 11 bases from V and 4 bases from J, leaving 17 bases between. The CDR3 DNA reads as TGTGCCTCCAGGGGTTCGGAGAGCACTGAAGCTTTCTTT. This sequence encodes CASRGSESTEAFF.

This chain uses TRBV5-4 with TRBJ2-6; the D is unclear. Germline V gene data show CDR1 as SGHNT and CDR2 as YYREEE (reference sequence). Trimming removed 3 bases from V and 0 bases from J, with 4 bases in between. This CDR3 spans 14 amino acids. The CDR3 spells CASSWASGANVLTF. The DNA of the CDR3 is TGTGCCAGCAGCTGGGCCTCTGGGGCCAACGTCCTGACTTTC.

This chain connects TRBV6-5 to TRBJ2-7; D possibly corresponds to TRBD2 (5 bases). With 2 bases removed from V and 5 bases from J, the gap between germline ends came to 7 bases. The CDR3 spans 12 residues. Germline V CDR1 and CDR2: MNHEY, SVGAGI. The CDR3 here is CASSYKRHEQYF. CDR3 nucleotides: TGTGCCAGCAGTTACAAGCGGCACGAGCAGTACTTC.

The V and J genes are TRBV4-3 and TRBJ2-7; a possible D gene is TRBD2 (6 bases). The CDR3 has 14 residues. V lost 3 bases to trimming and J lost 0 bases, with 9 bases between them. The germline V gene has CDR1 LGHNA and CDR2 YSLEER. DNA of the CDR3: TGCGCCAGCAGCCAGGAGACTAGCTCCTACGAGCAGTACTTC. Translation: CASSQETSSYEQYF.

This clone was observed a few times. V gene TRBV25-1 combines with J gene TRBJ2-3; D is perhaps TRBD1 (5 bases). Trimming took 7 bases from V and 2 from J, leaving 10 bases between them. Germline V gene data show CDR1 as MGHDK and CDR2 as SYGVNS. The CDR3 is 13 residues long. The CDR3 is CASTGLNTDTQYF. The CDR3 region has the DNA TGTGCCAGCACAGGGTTGAACACAGATACGCAGTATTTT.

This chain uses TRBV10-2 with TRBJ2-7; TRBD1 might be the D (6 bases). V was pared by 3 bases and J by 9 bases, with 12 bases between. Germline V gene lookup returns CDR1 WSHSY and CDR2 SAAADI. The CDR3 totals 12 residues. This CDR3 reads CASSEGGTGQYF. The CDR3 DNA reads as TGCGCCAGCAGTGAAGGGGGAACGGGGCAGTACTTC.

CDR3 protein: CASSLSGPNYGYTF. The CDR3 bases are TGTGCCAGCAGCTTGTCAGGGCCCAATTATGGCTACACCTTC. The chain couples TRBV7-9 to TRBJ1-2; a possible D gene is TRBD1 (5 bases). CDR1 is SEHNR and CDR2 is FQNEAQ in the germline V gene (reference sequence). The length of the CDR3 is 14 residues. Trimming took off 3 bases at V and 5 bases at J, with 13 bases between the two ends.

CDR3 region: CASSYSGQGLTEAFF. CDR3 bases: TGTGCCAGCAGTTACTCGGGACAGGGTTTAACTGAAGCTTTCTTT. The chain joins TRBV6-5 to TRBJ1-1, with TRBD1 matching 9 bases. With V trimmed by 0 bases and J by 5 bases, 4 bases remained unmatched. Germline CDR1 and CDR2: MNHEY and SVGAGI. The CDR3 sequence is 15 residues long.

This clone appeared a single time. V and J are TRBV4-1 and TRBJ2-3; the match to TRBD2 covers 11 bases. This CDR3 is built from 15 residues. With 6 bases clipped from V and 6 bases from J, the junction kept 8 bases outside the gene matches. From germline, CDR1 is MGHRA and CDR2 YSYEKL. This CDR3 reads CASRLSGGASDTQYF. The CDR3 DNA sequence: TGCGCCAGCAGGCTTAGCGGGGGGGCAAGTGATACGCAGTATTTT.

The CDR3 DNA reads as TGTGCCAGCAGCGCCAGGGGCCCTCGGGTATCGTGGACAGATACGCAGTATTTT. This sequence encodes CASSARGPRVSWTDTQYF. The chain employs TRBV7-3 and TRBJ2-3, with D tentatively TRBD1 (6 bases). CDR1 is SGHTA and CDR2 is FQGTGA in the germline V gene. The CDR3 extends over 18 amino acids. V lost 5 bases, J lost 3 bases, and 24 bases lay in between.

The gene calls are TRBV2 and TRBJ2-7, with 8 bases lining up with TRBD1. The ends lost 2 bases at V and 4 bases at J; junction bases unmatched: 4. The CDR3 spans 14 residues. The germline gives CDR1 SNHLY, CDR2 FYNNEI. CDR3 amino acids: CASSEQGQAYEQYF. In nucleotides, the CDR3 is TGTGCCAGCAGTGAACAGGGACAGGCATACGAGCAGTACTTC. Full variable domain (remainder filled in from reference TRBV2 and TRBJ2-7): EPEVTQTPSHQVTQMGQEVILRCVPISNHLYFYWYRQILGQKVEFLVSFYNNEISEKSEIFDDQFSVERPDGSNFTLKIRSTKLEDSAMYFCASSEQGQAYEQYFGPGTRLTVT.

The chain carries TRBV7-6 and TRBJ2-7; D not resolved. V dropped 2 bases and J dropped 5 bases, with 7 bases sitting between them. The CDR3 runs 12 residues. Germline values: CDR1 SGHVS, CDR2 FNYEAQ. The chain's CDR3 is CASSLIFDEQYF. The CDR3, as DNA: TGTGCCAGCAGCTTAATCTTCGACGAGCAGTACTTC.

The gene calls are TRBV5-4 and TRBJ2-3; 7 bases line up with TRBD2. Germline V gene lookup returns CDR1 SGHNT and CDR2 YYREEE (reference sequence). CDR3 length equals 14 residues. The junction had 5 bases not matched to a gene; V was cut back by 5 bases and J by 2 bases. The CDR3 DNA is TGTGCCAGCAGTTGGGACTACAACACAGATACGCAGTATTTT. Encoded protein: CASSWDYNTDTQYF.

V usage is TRBV7-9 and J usage is TRBJ1-4, with a possible D match to TRBD1 (5 bases). This CDR3 spans 15 amino acids. V gave up 5 bases and J gave up 1 base, with 11 bases separating them. Germline values: CDR1 SEHNR, CDR2 FQNEAQ (reference sequence). The CDR3 DNA sequence: TGTGCCAGCAGCACCAGACAGAGAACTAATGAAAAACTGTTTTTT. This translates into CASSTRQRTNEKLFF.